These 16 T cell receptor beta chains were sequenced from one sample in a study of blood T cell repertoires in COVID-19. Some clones are missing from TCRdb's copy, which holds only in-frame ones; the method was immunoSEQ multiplex PCR. The sample lists about 110,000 clones, under 90% seen once, with 14% in the top ten. Material: peripheral blood. Receptor source: a woman in her sixties with acute or convalescent COVID-19.

The chain employs TRBV11-2 and TRBJ2-1; unclear D gene. Germline CDR1 and CDR2: SGHAT and FQNNGV. V was shortened by 1 base and J by 5 bases, with 12 bases between the two germline ends. This CDR3 is 15 amino acids long. The CDR3 nucleotides are TGTGCCAGCAGCTTAGGGAGTTTCAGAAACAATGAGCAGTTCTTC. This encodes CASSLGSFRNNEQFF.

This clone was detected only once. The chain combines TRBV27 with TRBJ1-5, with D uncertain. The V end was cut by 4 bases, the J end by 3 bases, with 7 bases between. Looked up from germline, CDR1 is MNHEY and CDR2 is SMNVEV (reference sequence). The CDR3 has 13 amino acids. In DNA, the CDR3 is TGTGCCAGCAGTTACGGGTACAATCAGCCCCAGCATTTT. Its protein is CASSYGYNQPQHF.

This clone was found a few times. The sample holds other DNA sequences that translate to the same CDR3. This chain connects TRBV9 to TRBJ2-7; 7 bases map to TRBD1. This CDR3 comprises 13 residues. Trimming at V came to 0 bases and at J to 5 bases, leaving 2 bases not matched to a gene. Germline V lookup: CDR1 SGDLS, CDR2 YYNGEE. Written as DNA, the CDR3 is TGTGCCAGCAGCGTAGGACAGGGCAACGAGCAGTACTTC. Encoded protein: CASSVGQGNEQYF. Full variable domain (outside the CDR3, taken from reference TRBV9 and TRBJ2-7): DSGVTQTPKHLITATGQRVTLRCSPRSGDLSVYWYQQSLDQGLQFLIQYYNGEERAKGNILERFSAQQFPDLHSELNLSSLELGDSALYFCASSVGQGNEQYFGPGTRLTVT.

This chain connects TRBV7-2 to TRBJ2-1; D is possibly TRBD2 (5 bases). CDR1 SGHTA and CDR2 FQGNSA come from the germline V gene. The V gene lost 3 bases and the J gene lost 5 bases, with 11 bases spanning the gap. CDR3 length: 14 amino acids. CDR3: CASSFLGLDNEQFF. In DNA form, the CDR3 reads TGTGCCAGCAGCTTCCTTGGACTTGACAATGAGCAGTTCTTC.

The chain couples TRBV28 to TRBJ1-4; TRBD1 is a possible D gene (6 bases). Germline values: CDR1 MDHEN, CDR2 SYDVKM. V was clipped by 3 bases and J by 8 bases, with 13 bases between them. The CDR3 extends over 14 amino acids. The CDR3 nucleotides are TGTGCCAGCAGTTTCCCAGGGGTAGAGGAAAAACTGTTTTTT. Translation gives CASSFPGVEEKLFF.

The chain has TRBV2 and TRBJ1-5, with D possibly TRBD1 on 6 matching bases. The V gene's germline CDR1 is SNHLY and CDR2 FYNNEI. The CDR3 runs to 10 residues. V was pared by 8 bases and J by 11 bases, with 10 bases between. CDR3 DNA sequence: TGTGCCAGCGGGGAGGGGGCCCAGCATTTT. Protein product: CASGEGAQHF.

The rearrangement uses TRBV7-9 and TRBJ1-5; tentative D call: TRBD1 (5 bases). This CDR3 is built from 16 residues. Germline values: CDR1 SEHNR, CDR2 FQNEAQ (reference sequence). V was pared by 5 bases and J by 0 bases, with 14 bases between. The CDR3 sequence: CASSRGEGYSNQPQHF. CDR3 sequence (DNA): TGTGCCAGCAGCCGGGGGGAGGGGTATAGCAATCAGCCCCAGCATTTT.

The chain carries TRBV7-2 and TRBJ1-2; maybe TRBD1 (5 bases). Germline V gene lookup returns CDR1 SGHTA and CDR2 FQGNSA. Trimming took off 5 bases at V and 8 bases at J, with 15 bases between the two ends. The CDR3 runs to 13 residues. In DNA form, the CDR3 reads TGTGCCAGCAGCCCTGGCAGGGCTCTCGGCTACACCTTC. This codes for CASSPGRALGYTF.

This chain links TRBV13 with TRBJ2-1, with D unresolved. The germline V gene has CDR1 PRHDT and CDR2 FYEKMQ (reference sequence). With 7 bases removed from V and 0 bases from J, the gap between germline ends came to 13 bases. The CDR3 has 15 amino acids. CDR3 DNA: TGTGCCAGCACCACAAGAGGTAGCTCCTACAATGAGCAGTTCTTC. It is translated as CASTTRGSSYNEQFF.

The gene calls are TRBV30 and TRBJ2-7; 7 nucleotides match TRBD2. J was trimmed by 6 bases and V by 6 bases; bases with no gene match: 14. This CDR3 spans 14 amino acids. CDR1 is GTSNPN and CDR2 is SVGIG in the germline V gene (reference sequence). The CDR3 coding sequence is TGTGCCTGCAGGGTGGGCGGGAGTCGCGCCGAGCAGTACTTC. Its protein is CACRVGGSRAEQYF.

The V call is TRBV2, the J call TRBJ1-1; D call uncertain. This CDR3 is built from 17 residues. Germline values: CDR1 SNHLY, CDR2 FYNNEI. The V end was cut by 4 bases, the J end by 0 bases, with 18 bases between. The CDR3, as DNA: TGTGCCAGCAGTGGGACTTATAGGACGGGATTGAACACTGAAGCTTTCTTT. This gives the protein CASSGTYRTGLNTEAFF.

CDR3 DNA sequence: TGTGCCAGCAGTTCTGAACCGGGACAGCTTGGGGAAAAACTGTTTTTT. It specifies CASSSEPGQLGEKLFF. V gene TRBV6-5 combines with J gene TRBJ1-4; the match to TRBD1 covers 7 bases. Germline assignment: CDR1 MNHEY and CDR2 SVGAGI. The V segment lost 4 bases and the J segment 8 bases; nucleotides outside the gene matches: 13. This CDR3 comprises 16 residues.

This clone was seen more than once but under ten times. The rearrangement links TRBV10-1 to TRBJ2-3; 13 nucleotides agree with TRBD2. Germline CDR1 WNHNN, CDR2 SYGVQD (reference sequence). Trimming took 8 bases from V and 4 from J; bases not matched to a gene: 6. The CDR3 length is 15 residues. As DNA, the CDR3 is TGCGCCAGCTCCGGACTAGCGGGAGCGGCAGATACGCAGTATTTT. It codes for CASSGLAGAADTQYF.

The rearrangement uses TRBV6-1 and TRBJ1-3, with 8 bases that match TRBD1. Germline CDR1 and CDR2: MNHNS and SASEGT. Trimming cost V 9 bases and J 0 bases; bases outside gene matches: 4. The CDR3 covers 14 residues. CDR3 region: CASTGGRSGNTIYF. CDR3 nucleotide sequence: TGTGCCAGTACAGGGGGTCGCTCTGGAAACACCATATATTTT.

The V gene is TRBV2, the J gene TRBJ1-2; 8 bases line up with TRBD1. V was pared by 7 bases and J by 3 bases, with 7 bases of the junction left unmatched. CDR3 length: 14 amino acids. The V gene's germline CDR1 is SNHLY and CDR2 FYNNEI. The CDR3 bases are TGTGCCAGCATTATGGGACAGGCCTACTATGGCTACACCTTC. This codes for CASIMGQAYYGYTF.

The chain uses TRBV27 and TRBJ1-2; 9 bases are a match to TRBD1. From germline, CDR1 is MNHEY and CDR2 SMNVEV (reference sequence). J was trimmed by 5 bases and V by 5 bases; bases with no gene match: 6. CDR3 size: 14 residues. CDR3 residues: CASSPSGTGYGYTF. CDR3 bases: TGTGCCAGCAGTCCCTCCGGGACAGGGTATGGCTACACCTTC.